This T cell receptor (beta chain) was identified in a study of cytomegalovirus exposure and HLA in healthy donors (dated by TCRdb to 2016 to 2017). For the study in its entirety: An earlier analysis of approximately 600 of the donors reported about 250 Gb of sequence data and approximately 110 million unique TCR beta sequences from roughly 200 million T cells. An early release that covered about 600 HLA-typed donors contained about 300 gigabases of sequencing data and some 87 million unique TCR sequences. Among the roughly 430 genotyped donors, 81% belonged to the genetic ancestry cluster associated with self-reported Caucasian donors. The aim of the study was to test whether cataloging public T cell receptors could identify signatures of past pathogen exposure. The T cell repertoires of roughly 660 subjects were profiled by immunosequencing and related to cytomegalovirus serostatus. Along with the approximately 600-subject first cohort, a separate validation cohort of over a hundred different subjects was used. To predict cytomegalovirus infection status, the study combined high-throughput TCR immunosequencing, statistical association of individual TCRs with disease status, and machine learning. In a later analysis, previously published TCR beta repertoires from about 670 donors were re-analyzed and high-resolution HLA genotyping was added so that TCR occurrence patterns could be studied. In the later analysis, no new phenotypic data were used to find candidate immune exposures; instead, reliance was placed on TCR beta sequences and their occurrence across donors. To decide whether each TCR beta V gene segment behaved as functional or pseudogenic, an earlier analysis of some 600 of the donors relied on high-throughput TCR beta sequencing. Alongside the repertoire data, information on donor age, sex, ethnicity and CMV serostatus was compiled. A later genetic analysis used genome-wide SNP genotypes for 398 of the 666 donors, treating that subset as a discovery cohort. All discovery cohort repertoires had been generated on a single sequencing platform. Class I and class II HLA loci were covered by the typing at four-digit resolution. Typing coverage varied by locus: roughly 629-640 donors for A, B, C, DRB1 and DQB1; around 560 for DQA1; more than 600 for DPA1; approximately 470 for DPB1. Roughly five DR-DQ haplotypes were handled as single units for association and clustering, since linkage in the cohort was strong. Among some 400 genotyped donors of the cohort, an average of approximately 200,000 unique TCR beta nucleotide sequences was sequenced per donor, of which about 19% were non-productive.

Broader findings and caveats from the paper: Immune exposure information for the cohort was limited to CMV serostatus. Strong co-occurrence of HLA alleles, especially DR and DQ, made assigning TCR associations to individual alleles difficult. A few of the identified cytomegalovirus-associated TCR beta chains were confirmed in vitro to be specific for cytomegalovirus antigens. According to a later analysis, parvovirus B19, influenza, CMV and Epstein-Barr virus appeared linked to several top co-occurrence clusters. The study gave a list of more than 150 TCR beta chains associated with cytomegalovirus. The 87-base-pair reads could not distinguish some IMGT-functional V segments, including TRBV6-2 and TRBV6-3, so those segments were excluded. Linkage disequilibrium might explain the correlated functional status among segregating V segments, but an unknown experimental factor could not be ruled out. Sequencing depth was assumed to be roughly uniform across donors in the presence/absence analyses, though that assumption may not hold. Most TCR sequences were seen in very few donors, while some public TCRs were found in many individuals. In a later analysis, HLA-associated TCR beta chains were found to be more clonally expanded and to have lower generation probabilities than equally common non-associated chains. The authors suggested that the approach could potentially be extended to other disease states and immunological phenotypes. Seventeen rarely observed V segments, including chromosome 9 orphons, were excluded from the earlier analysis of several hundred of the donors because counts were too low. This cohort had only TCR beta chains sequenced, and the lack of alpha or paired-chain data limited which features could be detected. The sequencing pipeline was judged likely to have produced a cluster of highly shared sequence variants as a technical artifact. A later analysis found that most CMV-associated TCR beta chains appeared HLA-restricted, with HLA associations seemingly driven largely by CMV exposure. In a later analysis, 16,951 TCR beta sequences were associated with specific HLA alleles at a false discovery rate of 0.05. Broadly in line with IMGT annotations, most TCR beta V segments showed up in productive rearrangements about 87% or about 30% of the time in an earlier analysis of several hundred of the donors. Cytomegalovirus status was reported to be diagnosed by the classifier with high specificity and sensitivity in both the original and validation cohorts. HLA typing was unavailable for some donors at each locus, so association tests used only the typed subset. According to a later genetic analysis, donors in an Asian-associated ancestry cluster had fewer N-insertions in productive TCRs than the approximately 610-donor mean. A further reported finding was that TCR beta sequences accurately predicted the HLA-A and HLA-B alleles for most subjects in the first cohort. An association between a missense DCLRE1C variant and V-gene and J-gene trimming of TCR beta chains was found in a later genetic analysis and replicated in an independent cohort. In a later analysis, TCR association rates were found to vary across HLA loci, with the most associated TCRs seen for DRB1 alleles and the fewest for HLA-C alleles.

The method was the immunoSEQ multiplex PCR assay. The multiplex PCR relied on a mix of 60 forward primers for TCR Vbeta segments and 13 reverse primers for TCR Jbeta segments. The CDR3 region of rearranged TCR beta genes was amplified from genomic DNA by a multiplex PCR assay. Amplified TCR beta libraries were sequenced as 87-base-pair reads on the Illumina HiSeq System. Per the original workflow: In a later analysis, 70 million to 95 million unique TCR beta chains were counted across the roughly 610 repertoires, and approximately 11 million of these chains were shared by at least two donors. Raw reads were error-corrected and collapsed into unique sequences by a nearest-neighbor algorithm in which closely related sequences were merged to remove PCR and sequencing errors. V, D and J gene segments were assigned by aligning CDR3 sequences to IMGT reference sequences. For a sequence to be retained, a match of at least six nucleotides was required to both a V gene segment and a J gene segment. A rearrangement was called productive if the CDR3 had no stop codons and remained in frame with V and J, and every other rearrangement was called non-productive. Following IMGT convention, CDR3 was defined as the stretch from the second conserved V-encoded cysteine up to the conserved J-encoded phenylalanine. The earlier analysis of about 620 of the donors excluded sequences that lacked an unambiguous match to a single V gene segment. An earlier analysis of a few hundred of the donors called V segments functional above 56.7% productive rearrangements and segregating when the between-donor standard deviation exceeded 5%. To diagnose cytomegalovirus status from the catalog of TCR beta chain sequences, a statistical classification framework was built. In a later analysis, V and J genes were assigned by comparing TCR nucleotide sequences against IMGT/GENE-DB human TR gene sequences. In a later analysis, CDR3 sequences and most-parsimonious VDJ recombination scenarios were assigned using the TCRdist pipeline. In a later analysis, every TCR beta chain was defined by the combination of its CDR3 amino acid sequence and its V-gene family, and reads without a unique V-gene family were dropped. To address suspected cross-contamination and a sequencing artifact, a later analysis removed 450 to 700 highly shared, low-generation-probability nucleotide sequences. In a later analysis, a clonal expansion index for each public chain was calculated from normalized within-repertoire ranks of inferred template counts. In a later analysis, generation probabilities were computed with a VDJ recombination model fitted to out-of-frame rearrangements, and the resulting probabilities were checked against IGoR. A later analysis scored TCR-TCR, TCR-HLA and TCR-CMV co-occurrence with hypergeometric tests, applying a repertoire-size bias correction to TCR pairs. In a later analysis, false discovery rates were estimated by permuting HLA or CMV assignments 20 times. In a later analysis, co-occurring TCRs were grouped with DBSCAN, and TCRdist sequence similarity was added when clustering was performed within HLA-allele-positive subsets. Co-occurrence clustering excluded repertoires with fewer than 30,000 or more than 120,000 public chains, plus five with anomalous nucleotide sharing. As stored in TCRdb, this immuneACCESS dataset retains in-frame rearrangements with V and J assigned. A fraction of the clones does not appear; measured against another copy, unresolved V genes explain less than half of the discrepancy, and the remainder lacks a known reason. V and J calls plus clone size are reproduced from that table; the DNA served to infer D and trimming. Present in this sample are 100,000 to 150,000 clones, over 70% of which were seen just once. Jointly, the top ten make up around 3.6% of the sample.

In total, about 650 healthy bone marrow donors made up the cohort. All cohort members were sampled while nominally healthy, although unrecorded immune exposures were likely present. The donor tested CMV seronegative, placing the donor among the 300 to 450 seronegative members of the cohort. Each donor provided a peripheral blood sample, and peripheral blood mononuclear cells were used for TCR beta sequencing. Genomic DNA extraction from the blood cell samples was performed with the Qiagen DNeasy Blood Extraction Kit. This clone was observed a single time. The clone's antigen remains unknown. No much larger clonotype is one base removed from it; base qualities were not supplied. The germline V gene sets CDR1 to SGDLS and CDR2 to YYNGEE. The CDR3, cysteine through phenylalanine, is 15 amino acids long. Only the CDR3 DNA is retained, 45 bases long and in frame from the first base. V loses 2 bases at its end and J loses 9 bases; junction bases beyond the gene matches: 7.

Here the chain combines TRBV9 and TRBJ2-1, and 11 junctional nucleotides match TRBD2. Sequences were obtained from PBMCs. This receptor was taken from a woman aged 40 to 55 in good health and CMV-seronegative. The bases are TGTGCCAGCAGCGTTAGCGGGAGGGCCGGTTGTGAGCAGTTCTTC. It translates to CASSVSGRAGCEQFF.